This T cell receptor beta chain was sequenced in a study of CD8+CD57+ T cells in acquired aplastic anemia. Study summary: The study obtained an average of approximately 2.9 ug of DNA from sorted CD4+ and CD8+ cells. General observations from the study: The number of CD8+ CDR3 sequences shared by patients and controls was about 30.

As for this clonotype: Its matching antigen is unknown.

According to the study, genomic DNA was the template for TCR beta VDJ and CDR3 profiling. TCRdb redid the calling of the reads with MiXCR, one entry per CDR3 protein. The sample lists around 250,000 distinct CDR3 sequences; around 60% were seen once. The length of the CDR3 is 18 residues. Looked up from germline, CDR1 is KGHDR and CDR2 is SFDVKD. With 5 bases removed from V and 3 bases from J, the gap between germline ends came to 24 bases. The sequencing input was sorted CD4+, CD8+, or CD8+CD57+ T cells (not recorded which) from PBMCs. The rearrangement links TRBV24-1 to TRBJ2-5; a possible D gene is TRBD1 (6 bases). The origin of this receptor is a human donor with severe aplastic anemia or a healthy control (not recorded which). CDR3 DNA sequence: TGTGCCACCAGTGCCCCGGGACACCCGTGTTCAAGCGAAGAGACCCAGTACTTC. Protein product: CATSAPGHPCSSEETQYF.